This T cell receptor beta chain was captured in a study of post-analysis software for immune sequencing data. Germline trimming cut 6 bases from V and 5 bases from J; bases unmatched to any gene: 2. The CDR3 loop spans 13 amino acids. Germline CDR1 is DFQATT and CDR2 is SNEGSKA (reference sequence). This clonotype has more than one count but fewer than ten. Its antigen is currently unknown. Overall study results and limits: Controls showed significantly higher normalized Chao1 diversity than did multiple sclerosis patients. Strong co-clustering by F measure was seen for same-batch samples. Comparison of patients with controls showed about 5 TRBV segments more frequent in patients, TRBV5-6, TRBV5-1 and TRBV20-1 among them.

Unique molecular identifiers were carried by the TCR beta cDNA libraries. Out of roughly 0.95 to 10 million T cells, some 500,000 cDNA molecules were generated. MiXCR, applied by TCRdb to the PCR reads, yields one record per CDR3 protein. The sample records over 300,000 distinct CDR3 sequences, roughly 35% being singletons. The sample consisted of blood. The sequence derives from a girl under 18 with multiple sclerosis. The chain links TRBV20-1 to TRBJ2-4; 12 bases are a match to TRBD2. CDR3 in amino acids: CSARLAGENIQYF. DNA of the CDR3: TGCAGTGCCCGACTAGCGGGGGAAAACATTCAGTACTTC.